What follows describes a single T cell receptor beta chain. This clonotype appeared a few times. The antigen this receptor binds is unknown. Qualities for individual bases were not recorded, and no much larger clone is one base off. The data are from a study of regulatory T cells in long-lasting Graves disease (dated by TCRdb to the early 2020s). For the wider study: Newly diagnosed Graves' disease patients had taken antithyroid drugs for less than 3 months. Peripheral blood TCR sequencing and RNA sequencing compared persistent Graves' disease patients with newly diagnosed Graves' disease patients. A total of around 33 samples were covered by TCR sequencing, comprising some 13 persistent and roughly 20 newly diagnosed Graves' disease patients. The study was registered as a clinical trial and conducted in China.

The study at large found these results: Only peripheral blood was studied, because thyroid tissue, the primary lesion, was inaccessible. Sequencing and analysis were limited to the TCR beta chain. Patients with persistent disease shared more public clonotypes (about 2,700) than newly diagnosed patients did (more than 900). Lower TCR Shannon entropy and fewer highly expanded clones were observed in persistent Graves' disease patients than in newly diagnosed patients, which suggested clonal expansion. As a limitation, the authors acknowledged that the small sample size may reduce accuracy.

The time point label on this specimen signifies: newly diagnosed GD, antithyroid drugs for less than 3 months. For both TCR sequencing and RNA sequencing, RNA was extracted from PBMCs using TRIzol. The diagnosis of Graves' disease followed American Thyroid Association guidelines. The patients came from an endocrinology department in Xi'an, China. Each patient gave about 10 milliliters of peripheral blood, collected in an EDTA anticoagulant tube. Ficoll Paque Plus density gradient separation was used to isolate PBMCs, and no further T cell sorting was done. An Agilent 2100 Bioanalyzer and agarose gel were used to assess RNA quality, and a NanoDrop 2000 was used to measure RNA concentration. The library was built by means of multiplex PCR. For sequencing, an Illumina HiSeq 4000 was employed. TCR beta libraries were built with iRepertoire HTBI primers and Arm-PCR amplification of CDR3 regions. Gel purification was performed on PCR products prior to sequencing. On the authors' methods: Gene usage analysis of CDR3 amino acid clonotypes used the 62 TRBV and 14 TRBJ segments found across samples. COPE and FqMerger were used to merge filtered high-quality paired reads into contigs. BLAST was used to align contigs to IMGT TRBV, TRBD and TRBJ reference genes, and CDR3 was defined according to IMGT. Clonotypes above 0.1% frequency were classified as highly expanded clones. Shannon entropy served as the measure of repertoire diversity, while the Gini coefficient captured V-J evenness. A clonotype found in more than one individual was treated as public. The public reads were reprocessed in TCRdb via fastp at Q25 and MiXCR, keeping in-frame beta chains. Every entry covers one CDR3 protein and lists the most common genes and DNA from its rows. The V and J calls, along with clone size, are taken from TCRdb and not from the paper's own processing. The sample includes 400,000 to 500,000 distinct CDR3 sequences, with roughly 15% observed a single time. The ten largest clones capture about a sixth of the sample.

These data are also associated with another study on T cells in Graves' hyperthyroidism and ophthalmopathy. The second paper states: Stable Graves' hyperthyroidism was defined as the absence of progression to ophthalmopathy over 18 months of follow-up. Hyperthyroidism patients were aged 18 to 65 years and newly diagnosed, with disease duration of less than 2 months. Patients with uncontrolled infections, other autoimmune diseases, pregnancy or lactation were excluded. Clinical symptoms, serum thyroxine and TRAb, thyroid ultrasound, and orbital computed tomography formed the basis for the diagnoses. For the first round of RT-PCR on the TCR CDR3, the HTBI primer set was used together with the Qiagen OneStep RT-PCR kit. Most expanded thyroid clonotypes (frequency above 0.001) were also detected in blood, a finding suggesting that blood repertoires may reflect thyroid immune responses. Ophthalmopathy was separated from stable hyperthyroidism by a 13 V-J signature model, with over 85% sensitivity and 81% to 83% specificity obtained in cross-validation and 80%/75% obtained in testing. In validation, progression to ophthalmopathy was predicted by the model with 70% to 71% sensitivity and around 76% specificity, a median of 6.5 months before onset. A discovery cohort of around 98 patients, roughly 45 with Graves' ophthalmopathy and about 60 with stable Graves' hyperthyroidism, was used to find distinguishing TCR V-J signatures. Prospective prediction of ophthalmopathy was tested in an independent validation cohort consisting of 18 hyperthyroidism patients and 15 or so patients who later progressed to ophthalmopathy. For training and testing, the 80 to 100 patients in the discovery cohort were randomly divided in a 7:3 ratio. Thyroid tissue and blood T-cell repertoires from more than five Graves' hyperthyroidism patients were also compared in the study. Once sampling was done, hyperthyroidism patients were given methimazole at a starting dose of 30 mg daily, whereas ophthalmopathy patients were given high-dose intravenous methylprednisolone. Libraries were constructed in a second round of multiplex PCR, after which size selection and purification were performed. The libraries were sequenced on an Illumina HiSeq2000 using paired-end 100 bp reads. SOAPnuke was used to process the raw data, throwing out any read that contained adapters or uncalled bases, had a mean Phred below 15, or lacked an exact constant-primer or identifier match. COPE v1.2.5 was used to merge the high-quality paired reads, and each unique nucleotide sequence was defined as a clonotype. MiTCR v1.1 was used to align clonotypes to the IMGT TRBV, TRBD and TRBJ reference segments. Only V-J combinations with frequency above 0.0001, covering 99% to 99.2% of repertoires, were analysed. The TCS score was defined as the ratio of F50 (clonal expansion) to E x V (chaos), calculated using BLOSUM62-based TCRdist between CDR3 peptides within each V-J. Welch's t-statistics and random forest reduced fewer than 600 V-J features to 13, which were used in a naive Bayes classifier (R e1071). Sample size was not statistically predetermined, and blinding of investigators to group allocation was not performed. TCR Vbeta CDR3 sequencing of around 130 peripheral blood samples (approximately 44 ophthalmopathy, 75 hyperthyroidism and around 17 progressor patients) is reported in the paper.

The sequence was obtained from a woman in her 50s with Graves disease. Donor details come from another sample of the same person, matched by shared clones. The input for sequencing was peripheral blood mononuclear cells (PBMCs), taken at new diagnosis, from a patient treated with antithyroid drugs.

The sequence in DNA is TGCAGCGTGGGGAGGTCCAGCTCCTACGAGCAGTACTTC. Its protein reads: CSVGRSSSYEQYF. Recombination linked TRBV29-1 to TRBJ2-7; TRBD2 is a weak D gene call, 6 bases matching. V is reduced by 6 bases and J by 0 bases, leaving a spacing of 12 bases between them. The germline V gene sets CDR1 to SQVTM and CDR2 to ANQGSEA. The CDR3, from cysteine to phenylalanine, totals 13 residues. Only CDR3 DNA remains: 39 bases, in frame from the first base.